Listed below are T cell receptor beta chains from one sample, sequenced in a study of CD8+ T cells in alopecia areata. Sequencing was performed with immunoSEQ multiplex PCR; in TCRdb, only in-frame clones are kept and a portion is missing. Here the sample spans some 220,000 clones, around 57% being singletons. The sequences come from CD4+ T cells sorted from blood, collected at week 4, from a patient treated with tofacitinib. These receptors were obtained from a human donor with alopecia areata. Both conserved end residues are trimmed from each CDR3.

TRBJ1-1 TRBV29-1 SVWRNTEAF
TRBJ2-7 TRBV11-1 ASSLYQGFVYEQY
TRBJ1-1 TRBV25-1 ASRKQDFTEAF
TRBJ2-7 TRBV9 ASSGGADEQY
TRBJ2-6 TRBV4-3 ASSQDIRGTGANVLT
TRBJ2-1 TRBV25-1 ASSTGTGRNEQF
TRBJ1-2 TRBV27 ASHGFPNYGYT
TRBJ2-1 TRBV5-1 ASSTSLTSRGNEQF
TRBJ2-7 TRBV6-5 ASSYSYRIAYEQY
TRBJ2-5 TRBV4-2 ASSQGILQRGIQETQY
TRBJ1-5 TRBV10-3 AISEQVSNQPQH
TRBJ1-6 TRBV28 ASSFGQNSPLH
TRBJ2-3 TRBV2 ASRLDSTFTDTQY
TRBJ2-1 TRBV5-6 ASSLRGSYNEQF
TRBJ2-1 TRBV7-9 ASSSSGGATHNEQF
TRBJ1-1 TRBV30 AWSAQGMPRNTEAF
TRBJ1-1 TRBV20-1 SARDNTEAF
TRBJ1-2 TRBV23-1 ASRRDRLYGYT
TRBJ1-1 TRBV7-8 ASSLGSGARGF
TRBJ2-1 TRBV2 ASKGDYGQNEQF
TRBJ2-7 TRBV18 ASSSWNRTYEQY
TRBJ2-3 TRBV5-1 ASSKTDRGTDTQY
TRBJ1-5 TRBV28 ASRGTVSKQPQH
TRBJ1-1 TRBV9 ASSATGTGPEAF
TRBJ1-1 TRBV9 ASSVNWQDTEAF